These 4 T cell receptor beta chains share one sample of origin, sequenced in a study of blood T cell repertoires in COVID-19. Sequenced by immunoSEQ multiplex PCR; TCRdb stores in-frame clones only, minus some. The sample has under 300,000 clones; around 86% are singletons. Input material: PBMCs or T cells enriched from blood (not recorded which). The receptor set was obtained from a woman aged 40 to 50 who had recovered from COVID-19.

With regard to this clone: Other DNA sequences in this specimen translate into the identical CDR3. The CDR3 protein is CASSPSGNEQYF. Here the CDR3 DNA reads TGTGCCAGCTCACCCTCCGGGAACGAGCAGTACTTC. The chain recombines TRBV18 with TRBJ2-7, with D maybe TRBD2 (5 bases). Germline V gene data show CDR1 as KGHSH and CDR2 as LQKENI. This CDR3 spans 12 amino acids. V was pared by 3 bases and J by 5 bases, with 8 bases between.

V usage is TRBV28 and J usage is TRBJ1-1; a weak D match, TRBD1 (5 bases). This CDR3 is built from 14 residues. The V gene lost 6 bases and the J gene lost 4 bases, with 15 bases spanning the gap. CDR1 and CDR2 from the germline V gene are MDHEN and SYDVKM. Here the CDR3 reads CASRGDLYGTEAFF. Here the CDR3 DNA reads TGTGCCAGCAGGGGGGACTTATATGGCACTGAAGCTTTCTTT. The variable domain in full, completed from reference TRBV28 and TRBJ1-1, reads DVKVTQSSRYLVKRTGEKVFLECVQDMDHENMFWYRQDPGLGLRLIYFSYDVKMKEKGDIPEGYSVSREKKERFSLILESASTNQTSMYLCASRGDLYGTEAFFGQGTRLTVV.

This chain connects TRBV7-2 to TRBJ1-5, with 7 nucleotides matching TRBD1. This CDR3 spans 16 amino acids. V trimming: 5 bases; J trimming: 5 bases; junction bases outside the gene matches: 12. CDR1 SGHTA and CDR2 FQGNSA come from the germline V gene. The chain's CDR3 is CASSTYRGRSDQPQHF. CDR3 coding DNA: TGTGCCAGCAGCACCTACAGGGGCCGCTCCGATCAGCCCCAGCATTTT.

The chain employs TRBV5-6 and TRBJ2-7, with 7 bases aligning to TRBD2. The CDR3 is 16 residues long. Per germline, CDR1 SGHDT and CDR2 YYEEEE. Trimming cost V 0 bases and J 0 bases; bases outside gene matches: 6. CDR3 protein: CASSLGGGTGSYEQYF. The CDR3 nucleotides are TGTGCCAGCAGCTTGGGGGGAGGGACGGGCTCCTACGAGCAGTACTTC. The whole variable domain, remainder taken from reference TRBV5-6 and TRBJ2-7, is DAGVTQSPTHLIKTRGQQVTLRCSPKSGHDTVSWYQQALGQGPQFIFQYYEEEERQRGNFPDRFSGHQFPNYSSELNVNALLLGDSALYLCASSLGGGTGSYEQYFGPGTRLTVT.